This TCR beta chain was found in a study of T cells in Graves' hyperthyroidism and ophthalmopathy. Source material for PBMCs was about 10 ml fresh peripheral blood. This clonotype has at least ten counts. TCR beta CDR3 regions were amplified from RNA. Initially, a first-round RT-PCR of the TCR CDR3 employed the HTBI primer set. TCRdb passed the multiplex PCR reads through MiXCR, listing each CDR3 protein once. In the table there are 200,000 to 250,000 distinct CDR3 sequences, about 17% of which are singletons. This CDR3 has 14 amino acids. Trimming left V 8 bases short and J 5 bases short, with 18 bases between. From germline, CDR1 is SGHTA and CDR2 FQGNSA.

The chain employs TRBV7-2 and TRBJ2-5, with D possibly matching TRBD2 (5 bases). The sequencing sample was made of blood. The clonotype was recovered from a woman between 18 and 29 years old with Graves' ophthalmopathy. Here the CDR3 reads CASGLDITKETQYF. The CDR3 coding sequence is TGTGCCAGCGGACTGGATATTACGAAGGAGACCCAGTACTTC.